These T cell receptor beta chains were read from a single sample in a study of CD4+ T cells in melanoma. Sequenced by immunoSEQ multiplex PCR; TCRdb stores in-frame clones only, minus some. The sample lists some 110,000 clones, 80% to 95% occurring once. The specimen was peripheral blood. The receptors come from a human donor with melanoma. Both conserved end residues are part of each CDR3. The D gene is left open where the match is weak. Expanded clones get a size class; other rows say once, few or many, or leave the size out.

D gene | J gene | CDR3 length | clone size | V gene | CDR3 protein | CDR3 DNA
NA | TRBJ2-5 | 12 | NA | TRBV30 | CAWSAAAETQYF | TGTGCCTGGAGTGCGGCGGCGGAGACCCAGTACTTC
TRBD2 | TRBJ2-1 | 15 | NA | TRBV7-3 | CASSRLAGTYNEQFF | TGTGCCAGCAGCCGTCTAGCGGGCACTTACAATGAGCAGTTCTTC
NA | TRBJ2-5 | 14 | NA | TRBV25-1 | CASAGTQLQETQYF | TGTGCCAGCGCGGGCACCCAGCTCCAAGAGACCCAGTACTTC
NA | TRBJ2-3 | 17 | NA | TRBV9 | CASSASLTSPSTDTQYF | TGTGCCAGCAGCGCTAGCCTTACCTCACCTAGCACAGATACGCAGTATTTT
NA | TRBJ2-3 | 14 | NA | TRBV9 | CASSVAGVTDTQYF | TGTGCCAGCAGCGTGGCAGGGGTCACAGATACGCAGTATTTT
NA | TRBJ2-3 | 13 | NA | TRBV4-2 | CASSQDRGDTQYF | TGTGCCAGCAGCCAAGATCGGGGGGATACGCAGTATTTT
NA | TRBJ1-5 | 12 | NA | TRBV7-9 | CAIQMGGQPQHF | TGTGCCATCCAGATGGGGGGTCAGCCCCAGCATTTT
TRBD1 | TRBJ1-4 | 14 | NA | TRBV7-9 | CASSQGQVLEKLFF | TGTGCCAGCAGCCAGGGACAGGTGTTGGAAAAACTGTTTTTT
NA | TRBJ2-1 | 11 | NA | TRBV25-1 | CASSRGNEQFF | TGTGCCAGCAGTCGGGGAAATGAGCAGTTCTTC
NA | TRBJ2-1 | 17 | NA | TRBV7-2 | CASSRTRGLPGYNEQFF | TGTGCCAGCAGCCGCACCAGGGGACTACCGGGCTACAATGAGCAGTTCTTC
NA | TRBJ2-7 | 15 | NA | TRBV4-3 | CASSQDLDSSYEQYF | TGCGCCAGCAGCCAAGATTTGGACAGCTCCTACGAGCAGTACTTC
TRBD2 | TRBJ2-5 | 16 | NA | TRBV2 | CASSQTSGGDQETQYF | TGTGCCAGCAGCCAAACTAGCGGGGGAGACCAAGAGACCCAGTACTTC
NA | TRBJ1-2 | 13 | NA | TRBV7-2 | CASSLNPGYGYTF | TGTGCCAGCAGCTTAAATCCCGGCTATGGCTACACCTTC
TRBD2 | TRBJ2-2 | 14 | once | TRBV9 | CASGGLADTGELFF | TGTGCCAGCGGGGGACTAGCGGACACCGGGGAGCTGTTTTTT
NA | TRBJ1-4 | 13 | NA | TRBV6-1 | CASVRSTNEKLFF | TGTGCCAGCGTAAGGTCAACTAATGAAAAACTGTTTTTT
NA | TRBJ1-5 | 15 | NA | TRBV27 | CASSRGVGGNQPQHF | TGTGCCAGCAGTAGGGGGGTAGGAGGCAATCAGCCCCAGCATTTT
NA | TRBJ2-7 | 12 | NA | TRBV7-9 | CASTWGAYEQYF | TGTGCCAGCACTTGGGGGGCCTACGAGCAGTACTTC
NA | TRBJ1-1 | 14 | few | TRBV5-1 | CASSPRGLNTEAFF | TGCGCCAGCAGCCCCAGGGGCTTGAACACTGAAGCTTTCTTT
NA | TRBJ1-1 | 15 | NA | TRBV11-3 | CASSPRGPGSTEAFF | TGTGCCAGCAGCCCCCGCGGCCCCGGGAGCACTGAAGCTTTCTTT
NA | TRBJ2-7 | 15 | few | TRBV15 | CATSGAGTNPGEQYF | TGTGCCACCAGCGGAGCCGGGACAAACCCTGGGGAGCAGTACTTC
TRBD2 | TRBJ2-3 | 14 | NA | TRBV10-3 | CAIMKSGRTDTQYF | TGTGCCATCATGAAAAGCGGGAGAACAGATACGCAGTATTTT
NA | TRBJ2-1 | 14 | NA | TRBV2 | CASKEGVRYNEQFF | TGTGCCAGCAAAGAGGGAGTGAGGTACAATGAGCAGTTCTTC
NA | TRBJ2-3 | 12 | NA | TRBV29-1 | CSVDNSGDTQYF | TGCAGCGTTGATAATTCTGGGGATACGCAGTATTTT
TRBD2 | TRBJ2-2 | 16 | NA | TRBV4-3 | CASSQGLALNTGELFF | TGCGCCAGCAGCCAGGGACTAGCGCTAAACACCGGGGAGCTGTTTTTT
NA | TRBJ2-1 | 15 | few | TRBV30 | CAWSTGGADYNEQFF | TGTGCCTGGAGTACAGGGGGGGCTGACTACAATGAGCAGTTCTTC
NA | TRBJ1-6 | 14 | NA | TRBV23-1 | CATHGSRYNSPLHF | TGCGCCACACACGGATCCCGGTATAATTCACCCCTCCACTTT
NA | TRBJ1-1 | 11 | NA | TRBV6-6 | CASTSRGEAFF | TGTGCCAGCACGTCGAGGGGTGAAGCTTTCTTT
TRBD2 | TRBJ2-7 | 17 | NA | TRBV7-8 | CASSLAVAGEGIYEQYF | TGTGCCAGCAGCTTAGCGGTCGCGGGAGAGGGGATTTACGAGCAGTACTTC
TRBD1 | TRBJ2-1 | 16 | NA | TRBV7-9 | CASSFESRTGNNEQFF | TGTGCCAGCAGCTTTGAATCTCGGACAGGGAACAATGAGCAGTTCTTC
TRBD2 | TRBJ2-2 | 16 | NA | TRBV7-7 | CASSLGSSGLTGELFF | TGTGCCAGCAGCTTAGGGAGTAGCGGGCTTACCGGGGAGCTGTTTTTT
TRBD2 | TRBJ2-3 | 14 | NA | TRBV5-1 | CASSVTSSTDTQYF | TGCGCCAGCAGCGTGACTAGCAGCACAGATACGCAGTATTTT
TRBD2 | TRBJ2-5 | 17 | NA | TRBV7-2 | CASSPAAEREGRETQYF | TGTGCCAGCAGCCCAGCCGCCGAGCGGGAGGGGCGAGAGACCCAGTACTTC
TRBD1 | TRBJ2-7 | 14 | NA | TRBV6-5 | CASRPGTADYEQYF | TGTGCCAGCAGGCCCGGGACAGCCGACTACGAGCAGTACTTC
TRBD1 | TRBJ2-5 | 15 | NA | TRBV7-9 | CASRGGGTGAETQYF | TGTGCCAGCAGGGGTGGCGGGACAGGGGCGGAGACCCAGTACTTC
NA | TRBJ1-2 | 10 | few | TRBV2 | CASRGPGYTF | TGTGCCAGCAGGGGGCCTGGCTACACCTTC
NA | TRBJ2-5 | 15 | NA | TRBV7-2 | CASSLDSRGTETQYF | TGTGCCAGCAGCTTAGATAGTAGAGGGACGGAGACCCAGTACTTC
NA | TRBJ2-3 | 13 | NA | TRBV6-4 | CASSEGETDTQYF | TGTGCCAGCAGTGAAGGAGAAACAGATACGCAGTATTTT
NA | TRBJ2-1 | 13 | once | TRBV7-2 | CASSLDSHNEQFF | TGTGCCAGCAGCCTGGACAGCCACAATGAGCAGTTCTTC
TRBD1 | TRBJ2-7 | 13 | NA | TRBV10-1 | CAIRQGRPYEQYF | TGCGCCATCAGACAGGGGCGACCCTACGAGCAGTACTTC
NA | TRBJ1-2 | 14 | NA | TRBV28 | CASSPNLPPYGYTF | TGTGCCAGCAGTCCCAATCTCCCTCCCTATGGCTACACCTTC
NA | TRBJ1-6 | 14 | once | TRBV2 | CASNYRDYNSPLHF | TGTGCCAGCAACTACAGAGATTATAATTCACCCCTCCACTTT
NA | TRBJ2-6 | 13 | NA | TRBV27 | CASRYSGANVLTF | TGTGCCAGCAGGTACTCTGGGGCCAACGTCCTGACTTTC
TRBD2 | TRBJ2-1 | 15 | NA | TRBV5-1 | CASSPQTSSHNEQFF | TGCGCCAGCAGCCCTCAGACTAGCTCCCACAATGAGCAGTTCTTC
NA | TRBJ2-1 | 14 | NA | TRBV7-3 | CASSLSQAYNEQFF | TGTGCCAGCAGCTTATCACAGGCATACAATGAGCAGTTCTTC
NA | TRBJ1-1 | 14 | NA | TRBV28 | CASSLVQSNTEAFF | TGTGCCAGCAGTTTGGTACAGTCGAACACTGAAGCTTTCTTT
TRBD1 | TRBJ2-5 | 13 | NA | TRBV9 | CASSPTGGETQYF | TGTGCCAGCAGCCCCACAGGGGGAGAGACCCAGTACTTC
TRBD2 | TRBJ2-5 | 13 | NA | TRBV30 | CAWKGTSVETQYF | TGTGCCTGGAAAGGAACTAGCGTAGAGACCCAGTACTTC
NA | TRBJ2-7 | 15 | NA | TRBV15 | CATSRDRTGTHEQYF | TGTGCCACCAGCAGAGATCGTACAGGGACCCACGAGCAGTACTTC
NA | TRBJ2-7 | 14 | NA | TRBV5-5 | CASRARDRSYEQYF | TGTGCCAGCAGAGCCCGGGACCGCTCCTACGAGCAGTACTTC
NA | TRBJ1-1 | 10 | NA | TRBV29-1 | CSAQGTEAFF | TGCAGCGCTCAGGGCACTGAAGCTTTCTTT
TRBD2 | TRBJ2-1 | 15 | NA | TRBV9 | CASRDEGAGYNEQFF | TGTGCCAGCAGGGATGAGGGAGCGGGGTACAATGAGCAGTTCTTC
NA | TRBJ2-7 | 14 | NA | TRBV28 | CASSLAEGAHEQYF | TGTGCCAGCAGTTTAGCCGAAGGGGCCCACGAGCAGTACTTC
TRBD2 | TRBJ2-5 | 17 | NA | TRBV4-2 | CASSRGGTSDYQETQYF | TGTGCCAGCAGCCGAGGCGGGACTAGCGACTACCAAGAGACCCAGTACTTC
TRBD2 | TRBJ2-5 | 16 | once | TRBV5-1 | CASSSVRGDQKETQYF | TGCGCCAGCAGCTCGGTGCGGGGGGACCAAAAAGAGACCCAGTACTTC
NA | TRBJ2-2 | 19 | NA | TRBV28 | CASSFPPFGDLGNTGELFF | TGTGCCAGCAGTTTTCCCCCCTTCGGCGATCTCGGGAACACCGGGGAGCTGTTTTTT
NA | TRBJ1-5 | 14 | once | TRBV28 | CASSWISRDQPQHF | TGTGCCAGCAGTTGGATCAGCCGTGATCAGCCCCAGCATTTT
NA | TRBJ1-3 | 13 | NA | TRBV9 | CASSEGQGSTIYF | TGTGCCAGCAGCGAGGGGCAGGGGAGCACCATATATTTT